This TCR beta chain was sequenced during a study of blood T cells in healthy people across ages. General observations from the study: Naive CD4+ cells and diversity were both higher in long-lived donors than in aged donors. The unknown donor CMV status may have confounded expanded clonotype changes.

With a J-beta primer mix and a sample-barcoded 5' primer, a second PCR ran about 7 to 12 cycles. Tags on each cDNA molecule came from a template-switch adaptor with 12 random nucleotides. Per-sample output comprised a minimum of 2.5 million paired-end reads containing CDR3. TCRdb reprocessed the 5' RACE reads with MiXCR, giving one entry per CDR3 protein. The sample lists about 1,000,000 distinct CDR3 sequences; 35% to 50% were seen once. V lost 6 bases and J lost 10, with 15 bases in between. The CDR3 loop spans 12 amino acids. Note on this clonotype: Its antigen remains unidentified.

V gene TRBV12-3 or TRBV12-4 combines with J gene TRBJ2-5; D is tentatively TRBD1 or TRBD2 (5 bases each). The origin of this receptor is a woman aged 55 to 70 in good health. The sequencing sample was made of blood. In DNA, the CDR3 is TGTGCCAGCAGACGGAGCCAGAGGGGCCAGTACTTC. As protein: CASRRSQRGQYF.